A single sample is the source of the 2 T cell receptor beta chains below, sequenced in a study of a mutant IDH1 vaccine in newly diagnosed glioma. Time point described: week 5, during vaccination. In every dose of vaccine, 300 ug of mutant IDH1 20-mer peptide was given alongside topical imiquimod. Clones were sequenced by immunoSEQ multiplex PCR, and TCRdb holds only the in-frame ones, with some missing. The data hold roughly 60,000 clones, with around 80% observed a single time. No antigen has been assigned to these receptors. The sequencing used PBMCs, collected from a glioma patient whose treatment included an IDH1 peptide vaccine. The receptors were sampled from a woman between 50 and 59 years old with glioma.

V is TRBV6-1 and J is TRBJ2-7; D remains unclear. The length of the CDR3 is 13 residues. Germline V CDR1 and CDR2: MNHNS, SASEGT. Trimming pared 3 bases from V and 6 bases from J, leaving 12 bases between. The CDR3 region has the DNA TGTGCCAGCAGTGAGTCAGAGACATCCGAGCAGTACTTC. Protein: CASSESETSEQYF.

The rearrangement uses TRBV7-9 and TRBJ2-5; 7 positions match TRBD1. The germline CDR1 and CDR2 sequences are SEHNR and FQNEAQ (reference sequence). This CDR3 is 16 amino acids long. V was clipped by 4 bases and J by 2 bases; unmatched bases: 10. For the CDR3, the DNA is TGTGCCAGCAGCTATACCGGGACAGTCCTACAAGAGACCCAGTACTTC. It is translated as CASSYTGTVLQETQYF.